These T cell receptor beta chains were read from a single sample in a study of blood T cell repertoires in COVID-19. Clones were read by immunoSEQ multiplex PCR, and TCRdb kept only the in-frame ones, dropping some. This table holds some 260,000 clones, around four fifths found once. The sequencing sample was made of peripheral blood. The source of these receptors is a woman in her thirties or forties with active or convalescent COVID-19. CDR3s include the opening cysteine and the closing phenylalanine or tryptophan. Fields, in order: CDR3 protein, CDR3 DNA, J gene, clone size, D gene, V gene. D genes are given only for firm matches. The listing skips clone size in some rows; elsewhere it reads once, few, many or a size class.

cdr3_aa: CASSGETRAGNSPLHF; cdr3_nt: TGTGCCAGCAGTGGGGAGACAAGGGCGGGTAATTCACCCCTCCACTTT; j_call: TRBJ1-6; clone_size: .; d_call: .; v_call: TRBV2
cdr3_aa: CASRDTAEKLFF; cdr3_nt: TGTGCCAGCAGAGATACAGCAGAAAAACTGTTTTTT; j_call: TRBJ1-4; clone_size: .; d_call: .; v_call: TRBV28
cdr3_aa: CASSLAGTGVGETQYF; cdr3_nt: TGTGCCAGCAGCTTAGCCGGGACAGGGGTTGGAGAGACCCAGTACTTC; j_call: TRBJ2-5; clone_size: .; d_call: TRBD1; v_call: TRBV11-3
cdr3_aa: CATSQGARYGYTF; cdr3_nt: TGTGCCACCAGCCAGGGGGCGCGGTATGGCTACACCTTC; j_call: TRBJ1-2; clone_size: .; d_call: TRBD1; v_call: TRBV15
cdr3_aa: CARRQTGQETQYF; cdr3_nt: TGTGCCAGACGACAAACCGGCCAAGAGACCCAGTACTTC; j_call: TRBJ2-5; clone_size: once; d_call: .; v_call: TRBV2
cdr3_aa: CASRQANSPLHF; cdr3_nt: TGTGCCAGTCGACAGGCGAATTCACCCCTCCACTTT; j_call: TRBJ1-6; clone_size: .; d_call: .; v_call: TRBV6-5
cdr3_aa: CASSLGQYNEQFF; cdr3_nt: TGTGCCAGCAGCTTAGGGCAGTACAATGAGCAGTTCTTC; j_call: TRBJ2-1; clone_size: few; d_call: .; v_call: TRBV7-9
cdr3_aa: CASSLDISGNTIYF; cdr3_nt: TGCGCCAGCAGCTTGGACATCTCTGGAAACACCATATATTTT; j_call: TRBJ1-3; clone_size: .; d_call: .; v_call: TRBV5-1
cdr3_aa: CASSSGQGVGYTF; cdr3_nt: TGTGCCAGCAGTTCCGGACAGGGGGTCGGCTACACCTTC; j_call: TRBJ1-2; clone_size: .; d_call: TRBD1; v_call: TRBV28
cdr3_aa: CASSPRIAGNSYNEQFF; cdr3_nt: TGCGCCAGCAGTCCCAGGATAGCGGGTAACTCCTACAATGAGCAGTTCTTC; j_call: TRBJ2-1; clone_size: few; d_call: TRBD2; v_call: TRBV5-1
cdr3_aa: CASSLGGADNEQFF; cdr3_nt: TGTGCCAGCAGCTTGGGTGGGGCAGACAATGAGCAGTTCTTC; j_call: TRBJ2-1; clone_size: once; d_call: .; v_call: TRBV5-6